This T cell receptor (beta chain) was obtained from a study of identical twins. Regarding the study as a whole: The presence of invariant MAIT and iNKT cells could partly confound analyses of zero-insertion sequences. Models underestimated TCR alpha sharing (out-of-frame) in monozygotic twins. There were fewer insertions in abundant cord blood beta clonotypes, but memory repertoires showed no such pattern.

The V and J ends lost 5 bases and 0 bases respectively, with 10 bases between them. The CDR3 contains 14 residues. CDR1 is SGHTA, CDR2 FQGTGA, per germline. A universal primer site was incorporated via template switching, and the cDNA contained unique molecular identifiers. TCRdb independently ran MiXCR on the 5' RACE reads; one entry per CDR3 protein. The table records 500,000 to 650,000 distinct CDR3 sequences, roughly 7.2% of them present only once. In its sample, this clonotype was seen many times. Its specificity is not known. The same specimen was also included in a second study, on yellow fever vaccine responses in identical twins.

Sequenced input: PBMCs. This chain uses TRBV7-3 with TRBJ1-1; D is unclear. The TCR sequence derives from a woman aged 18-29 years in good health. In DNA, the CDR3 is TGTGCCAGCAGCCAAGACGGAATGAACACTGAAGCTTTCTTT. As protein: CASSQDGMNTEAFF.